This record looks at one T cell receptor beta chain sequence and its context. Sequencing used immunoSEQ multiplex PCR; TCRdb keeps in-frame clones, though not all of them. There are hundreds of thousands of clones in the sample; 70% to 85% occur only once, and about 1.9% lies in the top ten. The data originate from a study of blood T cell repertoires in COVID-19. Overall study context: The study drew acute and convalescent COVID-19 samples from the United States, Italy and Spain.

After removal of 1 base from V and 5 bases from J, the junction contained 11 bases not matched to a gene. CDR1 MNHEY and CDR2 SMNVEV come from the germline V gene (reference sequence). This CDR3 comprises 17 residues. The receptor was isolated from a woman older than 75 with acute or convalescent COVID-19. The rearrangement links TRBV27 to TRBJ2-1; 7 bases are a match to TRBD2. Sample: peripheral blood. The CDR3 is CASSLFSTQRGNNEQFF. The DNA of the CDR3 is TGTGCCAGCAGTTTATTTTCGACTCAGCGGGGAAACAATGAGCAGTTCTTC.